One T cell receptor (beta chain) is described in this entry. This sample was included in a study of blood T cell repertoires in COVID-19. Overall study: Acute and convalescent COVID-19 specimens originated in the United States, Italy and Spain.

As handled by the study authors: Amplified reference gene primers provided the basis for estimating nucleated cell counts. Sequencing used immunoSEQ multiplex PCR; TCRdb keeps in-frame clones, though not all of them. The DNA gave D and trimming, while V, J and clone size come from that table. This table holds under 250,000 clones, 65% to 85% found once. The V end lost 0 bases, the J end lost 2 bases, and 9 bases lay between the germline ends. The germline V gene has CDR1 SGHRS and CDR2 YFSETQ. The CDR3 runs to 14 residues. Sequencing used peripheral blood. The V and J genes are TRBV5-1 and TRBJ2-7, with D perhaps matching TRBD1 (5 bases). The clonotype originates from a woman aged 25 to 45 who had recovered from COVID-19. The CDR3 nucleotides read TGCGCCAGCAGCTTGGTGCAGGGCACCTACGAGCAGTACTTC. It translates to CASSLVQGTYEQYF.